Presented here are 16 T cell receptor beta chains from one specimen sequenced in a study of T cells in Graves' hyperthyroidism and ophthalmopathy. Using RNA transcripts as the source, TCR beta CDR3 regions were amplified. Primed by the HTBI set, a first-round RT-PCR was run on the TCR CDR3. MiXCR, applied by TCRdb to the multiplex PCR reads, yields one record per CDR3 protein. The sample comprises around 580,000 distinct CDR3 sequences, over 15% of which are singletons, and 18% rests with the top ten. The sample consisted of blood. These receptors were collected from a woman under 30 with Graves' hyperthyroidism.

The chain uses TRBV20-1 and TRBJ2-1; 9 bases line up with TRBD2. With 5 bases clipped from V and 0 bases from J, the junction kept 11 bases outside the gene matches. Germline loops: CDR1 DFQATT, CDR2 SNEGSKA (reference sequence). There are 17 residues in the CDR3. CDR3 residues: CSAEFSGGRSSYNEQFF. CDR3 bases: TGCAGTGCTGAATTTAGCGGGGGCCGCAGCTCCTACAATGAGCAGTTCTTC.

This clonotype occurred many times. V is TRBV12-3 or TRBV12-4 and J is TRBJ2-5; 10 bases are shared with TRBD2. Trimming removed 5 bases from V and 1 base from J; junction bases left unmatched: 7. The CDR3 is 16 amino acids. The CDR3 DNA is TGTGCCAGCAGTCAGTGGACTAGCGGTAGCCAAGAGACCCAGTACTTC. Its translation: CASSQWTSGSQETQYF.

This sequence joins TRBV19 and TRBJ2-5, with 11 positions matching TRBD1. The V gene's germline CDR1 is LNHDA and CDR2 SQIVND (reference sequence). The CDR3 consists of 14 residues. Trimming removed 3 bases from V and 4 bases from J; junction bases left unmatched: 1. The CDR3, as DNA: TGTGCCAGTAGTATGGGGACAGGGGGAGAGACCCAGTACTTC. Translating gives CASSMGTGGETQYF.

The genes are TRBV6-2 or TRBV6-3 and TRBJ1-1; the D is unclear. The CDR3 has 14 residues. CDR1 is MNHEY, CDR2 SVGEGT, per germline. Trimming removed 6 bases from V and 1 base from J, with 12 bases in between. This CDR3 reads CASSPRHSNTEAFF. Written as DNA, the CDR3 is TGTGCCAGCAGCCCAAGGCACTCGAACACTGAAGCTTTCTTT.

The V call is TRBV2, the J call TRBJ2-2; TRBD1 agrees at 8 bases. The CDR3 has 15 amino acids. The trim removed 6 bases at V and 2 bases at J, leaving 5 bases unmatched. Germline CDR1 reads SNHLY; CDR2 reads FYNNEI. In DNA form, the CDR3 reads TGTGCCAGCAGAATGGACAGGGAAAACACCGGGGAGCTGTTTTTT. It translates to CASRMDRENTGELFF.

This clonotype came up a few times. The chain joins TRBV11-2 to TRBJ2-1, with D tentatively TRBD2 (6 bases). The CDR3 loop spans 17 amino acids. V was clipped by 4 bases and J by 0 bases, with 16 bases between them. Germline V CDR1 and CDR2: SGHAT, FQNNGV. The CDR3 is CASSSPPGGVSYNEQFF. DNA for the CDR3: TGTGCCAGCAGCTCCCCCCCGGGCGGGGTCTCCTACAATGAGCAGTTCTTC.

This clonotype was recorded many times. The chain links TRBV6-6 to TRBJ2-1; the D is unclear. CDR3 length: 16 amino acids. Trimming took off 0 bases at V and 5 bases at J, with 14 bases between the two ends. The germline V gene encodes CDR1 MNHNY and CDR2 SVGAGI (reference sequence). CDR3 sequence: CASSYSYLTSNNEQFF. In nucleotides, the CDR3 is TGTGCCAGCAGTTACTCGTATCTGACGAGCAACAATGAGCAGTTCTTC.

This clonotype was counted at least ten times. The chain uses TRBV10-3 and TRBJ2-7; TRBD1 aligns across 9 bases. V lost 3 bases to trimming and J lost 3 bases; unmatched junction nucleotides: 3. The CDR3 contains 14 residues. CDR1 is ENHRY and CDR2 is SYGVKD in the germline V gene. CDR3 sequence reads: CAISDRDRVYEQYF. DNA for the CDR3: TGTGCCATCAGTGACCGGGACAGGGTCTACGAGCAGTACTTC.

This clonotype was observed many times. This chain links TRBV20-1 with TRBJ2-3; 10 bases align to TRBD2. Germline loops: CDR1 DFQATT, CDR2 SNEGSKA (reference sequence). The CDR3 sequence is 15 residues long. After removal of 4 bases from V and 3 bases from J, the junction contained 7 bases not matched to a gene. Written as DNA, the CDR3 is TGCAGTGCTAACCCTAGCGGGAGTTGGACAGATACGCAGTATTTT. This gives the protein CSANPSGSWTDTQYF.

This CDR3 is CASSRDETYDTQYF. CDR3 in DNA: TGTGCCAGCAGCAGGGACGAGACGTATGATACGCAGTATTTT. The V and J genes are TRBV7-6 and TRBJ2-3; tentatively, D is TRBD1 or TRBD2 (5 bases each). The ends were cut back, 5 bases at V and 6 bases at J, with 15 bases in the middle. Germline V gives CDR1 SGHVS, CDR2 FNYEAQ. The CDR3 is 14 amino acids.

This clonotype was observed at least ten times. The chain joins TRBV3-1 to TRBJ1-1, with TRBD1 as a possible D gene (5 bases). The V and J ends lost 3 bases and 2 bases respectively, with 10 bases between them. The CDR3 extends over 14 amino acids. Germline values: CDR1 LGHDT, CDR2 YNNKEL (reference sequence). The chain's CDR3 is CASSHGGENTEAFF. The DNA of the CDR3 is TGTGCCAGCAGCCATGGGGGTGAAAACACTGAAGCTTTCTTT.

This clonotype was seen a few times. Being one base from a much bigger clone, this may be a read error. The CDR3 sequence: CASSQPAGGTGEPFF. CDR3 nucleotides: TGTGCCAGCAGCCAACCAGCCGGGGGGACCGGGGAGCCGTTTTTT. The gene calls are TRBV3-1 and TRBJ2-2, with 7 bases fitting TRBD2. The germline V gene has CDR1 LGHDT and CDR2 YNNKEL (reference sequence). The CDR3 has 15 amino acids.

This clonotype was recorded once. This chain joins TRBV9 and TRBJ1-6; no reliable D call. Germline V gene sequence: CDR1 SGDLS, CDR2 YYNGEE. Trimming removed 0 bases from V and 4 bases from J, with 5 bases in between. CDR3 length: 14 amino acids. CDR3 in amino acids: CASSVEDYNSPLHF. CDR3 sequence (DNA): TGTGCCAGCAGCGTAGAGGATTATAATTCACCCCTCCACTTT.

This clonotype was counted many times. V usage is TRBV2 and J usage is TRBJ2-7; D uncertain. Germline V gene sequence: CDR1 SNHLY, CDR2 FYNNEI. Trimming left V 5 bases short and J 5 bases short, with 7 bases between. This CDR3 comprises 11 residues. The DNA for the CDR3 is TGTGCCAGCAGTTTAGTAAACGAGCAGTACTTC. Protein product: CASSLVNEQYF.

This clonotype was observed many times. The V and J genes are TRBV7-9 and TRBJ2-7; D gene unclear. Germline V gene sequence: CDR1 SEHNR, CDR2 FQNEAQ (reference sequence). The CDR3 has 13 amino acids. V gave up 1 base and J gave up 3 bases, with 7 bases separating them. The CDR3 DNA reads TGTGCCAGCAGCTTAGGCGCCTTCTACGAGCAGTACTTC. This sequence encodes CASSLGAFYEQYF.

This clonotype has more than one count but fewer than ten. The V and J genes are TRBV25-1 and TRBJ2-5; tentatively, D is TRBD2 (6 bases). This CDR3 region has 15 residues. V lost 6 bases, J lost 2 bases, and 16 bases lay in between. Germline values: CDR1 MGHDK, CDR2 SYGVNS. The CDR3 bases are TGTGCCAGCAGCAGCGGGTCGGTATCACAAGAGACCCAGTACTTC. It is translated as CASSSGSVSQETQYF.